This TCR beta chain was identified during a study of beta chain features in type 1 diabetes. Study conclusions and caveats: In every one of the four CD4+ subsets, TCRB CDR3s were moderately but significantly shorter in Type 1 diabetes patients. Any HLA type influence on TCRB rearrangement was left unresolved here. With patients and controls alike, PCR might favor shorter templates to an equal degree.

This clone has a handful of counts. Its antigen is not identified. Populations obtained by sorting all exceeded 95% purity. Expressed TCRB transcripts were sequenced because the isolated RNA had all been reverse transcribed beforehand. The method was immunoSEQ multiplex PCR; TCRdb's version includes in-frame clones alone and lacks a portion of them. The profile shows 300,000 or so clones, about 13% of them singletons. Trimming stripped 4 bases from V and 2 bases from J, with 11 bases between. The length of the CDR3 is 14 residues. The germline gives CDR1 SGHTA, CDR2 FQGNSA. The sample was naive CD4+ T cells from blood. This TCR came from a man between 25 and 39 years old with type 1 diabetes. This chain uses TRBV7-2 with TRBJ1-2; perhaps TRBD1 as D (6 bases). CDR3 in amino acids: CASSSDRWNYGYTF. CDR3 DNA sequence: TGTGCCAGCAGCTCCGACAGGTGGAACTATGGCTACACCTTC.